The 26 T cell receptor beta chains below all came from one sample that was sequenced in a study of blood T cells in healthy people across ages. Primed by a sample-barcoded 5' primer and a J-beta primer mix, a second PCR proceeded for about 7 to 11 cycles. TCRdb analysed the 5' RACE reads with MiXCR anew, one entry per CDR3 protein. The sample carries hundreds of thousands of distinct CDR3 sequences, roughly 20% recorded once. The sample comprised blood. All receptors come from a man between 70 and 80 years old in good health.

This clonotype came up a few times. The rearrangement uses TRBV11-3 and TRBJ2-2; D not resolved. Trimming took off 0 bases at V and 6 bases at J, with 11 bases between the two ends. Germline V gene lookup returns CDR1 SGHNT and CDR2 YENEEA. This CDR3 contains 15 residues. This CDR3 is CASSLDIAGAGELFF. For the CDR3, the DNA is TGTGCCAGCAGCTTAGATATCGCAGGCGCCGGGGAGCTGTTTTTT.

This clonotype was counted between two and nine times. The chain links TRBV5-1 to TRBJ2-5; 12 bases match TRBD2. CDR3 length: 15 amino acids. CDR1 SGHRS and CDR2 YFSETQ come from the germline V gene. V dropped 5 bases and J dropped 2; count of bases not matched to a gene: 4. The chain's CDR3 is CASRPGTSGQETQYF. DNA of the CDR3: TGCGCCAGCAGGCCCGGGACTAGCGGGCAAGAGACCCAGTACTTC. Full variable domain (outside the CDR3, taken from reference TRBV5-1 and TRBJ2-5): KAGVTQTPRYLIKTRGQQVTLSCSPISGHRSVSWYQQTPGQGLQFLFEYFSETQRNKGNFPGRFSGRQFSNSRSEMNVSTLELGDSALYLCASRPGTSGQETQYFGPGTRLLVL.

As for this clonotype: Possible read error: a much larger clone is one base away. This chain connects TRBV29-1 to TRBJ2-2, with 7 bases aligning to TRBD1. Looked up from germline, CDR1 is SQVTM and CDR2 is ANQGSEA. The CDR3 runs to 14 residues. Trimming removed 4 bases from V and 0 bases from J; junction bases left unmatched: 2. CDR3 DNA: TGCAGCGTTGTCGGGACAGCGAACACCGGGGAGCTGTTTTTT. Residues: CSVVGTANTGELFF.

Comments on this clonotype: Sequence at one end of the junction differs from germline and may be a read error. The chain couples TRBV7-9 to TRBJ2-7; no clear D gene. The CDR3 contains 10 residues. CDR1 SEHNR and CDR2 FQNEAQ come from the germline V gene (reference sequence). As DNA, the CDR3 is TGTGCCAGTAGCTTGGGCGAGCAGTGCTTC. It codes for CASSLGEQCF.

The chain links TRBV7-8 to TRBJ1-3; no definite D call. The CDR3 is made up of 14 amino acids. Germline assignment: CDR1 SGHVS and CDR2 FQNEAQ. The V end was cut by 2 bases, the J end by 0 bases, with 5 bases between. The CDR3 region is CASSLYNSGNTIYF. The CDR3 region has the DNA TGTGCCAGCAGCTTATACAACTCTGGAAACACCATATATTTT.

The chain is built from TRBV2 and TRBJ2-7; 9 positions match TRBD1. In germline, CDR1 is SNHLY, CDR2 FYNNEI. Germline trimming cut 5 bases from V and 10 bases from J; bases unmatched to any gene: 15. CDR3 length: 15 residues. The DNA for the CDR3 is TGTGCCAGCAGTATACTCCGGACAGGGGTTTCCGAACAGTACTTC. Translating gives CASSILRTGVSEQYF.

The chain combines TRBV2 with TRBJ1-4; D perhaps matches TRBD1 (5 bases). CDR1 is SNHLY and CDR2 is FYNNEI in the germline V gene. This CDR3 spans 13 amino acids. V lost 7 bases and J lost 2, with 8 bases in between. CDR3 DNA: TGTGCCAGCATGGGGGTGACTAATGAAAAACTGTTTTTT. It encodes CASMGVTNEKLFF. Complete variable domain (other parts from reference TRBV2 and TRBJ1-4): EPEVTQTPSHQVTQMGQEVILRCVPISNHLYFYWYRQILGQKVEFLVSFYNNEISEKSEIFDDQFSVERPDGSNFTLKIRSTKLEDSAMYFCASMGVTNEKLFFGSGTQLSVL.

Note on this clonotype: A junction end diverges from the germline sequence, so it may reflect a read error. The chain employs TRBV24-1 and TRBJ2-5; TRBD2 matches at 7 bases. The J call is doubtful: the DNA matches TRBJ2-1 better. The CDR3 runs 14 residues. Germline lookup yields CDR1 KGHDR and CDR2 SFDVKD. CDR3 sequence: CTTSDPSGYNEQFF. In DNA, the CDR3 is TGTACCACCAGTGATCCTAGCGGCTACAATGAGCAGTTCTTC.

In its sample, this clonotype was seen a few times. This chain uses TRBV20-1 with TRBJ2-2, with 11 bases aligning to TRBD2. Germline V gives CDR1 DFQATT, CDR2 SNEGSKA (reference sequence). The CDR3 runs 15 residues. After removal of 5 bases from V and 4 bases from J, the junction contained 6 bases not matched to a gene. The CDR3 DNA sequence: TGCAGTGCTCATCCTAGCGGGAGGCTCACCGGGGAGCTGTTTTTT. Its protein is CSAHPSGRLTGELFF.

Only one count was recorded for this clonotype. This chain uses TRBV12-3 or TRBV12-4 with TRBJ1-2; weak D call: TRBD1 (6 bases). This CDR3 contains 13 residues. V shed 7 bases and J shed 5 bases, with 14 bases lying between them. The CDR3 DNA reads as TGTGCCAGCACCGGGGGCGCCCGGTATGGCTACACCTTC. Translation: CASTGGARYGYTF.

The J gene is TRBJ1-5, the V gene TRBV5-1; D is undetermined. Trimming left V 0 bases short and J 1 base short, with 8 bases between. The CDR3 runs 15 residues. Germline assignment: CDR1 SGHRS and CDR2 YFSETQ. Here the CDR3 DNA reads TGCGCCAGCAGCTTGGGGCCCATGAGCAATCAGCCCCAGCATTTT. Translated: CASSLGPMSNQPQHF.

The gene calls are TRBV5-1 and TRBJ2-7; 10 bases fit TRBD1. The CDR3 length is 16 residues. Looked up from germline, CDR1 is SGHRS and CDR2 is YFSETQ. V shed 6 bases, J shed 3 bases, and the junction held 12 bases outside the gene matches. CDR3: CASIFGTGQGYYEQYF. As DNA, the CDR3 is TGCGCCAGCATCTTTGGCACGGGACAGGGGTACTACGAGCAGTACTTC.

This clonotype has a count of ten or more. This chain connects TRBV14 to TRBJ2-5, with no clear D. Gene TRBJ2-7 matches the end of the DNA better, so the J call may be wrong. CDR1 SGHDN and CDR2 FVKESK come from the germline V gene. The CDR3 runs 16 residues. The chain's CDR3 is CASSQVVGNYFYEQYF. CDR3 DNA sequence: TGTGCCAGCAGCCAAGTTGTCGGAAATTACTTCTACGAGCAGTACTTC.

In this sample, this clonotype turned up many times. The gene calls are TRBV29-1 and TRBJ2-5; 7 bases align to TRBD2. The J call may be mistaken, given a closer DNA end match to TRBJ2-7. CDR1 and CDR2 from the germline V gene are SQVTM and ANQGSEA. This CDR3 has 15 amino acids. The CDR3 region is CSVGPVSGNPYEQYF. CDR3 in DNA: TGCAGCGTTGGTCCCGTGAGCGGGAACCCCTACGAGCAGTACTTC.

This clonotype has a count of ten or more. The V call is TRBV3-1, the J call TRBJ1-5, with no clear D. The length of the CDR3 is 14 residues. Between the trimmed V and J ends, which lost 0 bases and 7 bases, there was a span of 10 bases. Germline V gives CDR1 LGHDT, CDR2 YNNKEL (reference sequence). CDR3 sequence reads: CASSQDSIRQPQHF. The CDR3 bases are TGTGCCAGCAGCCAAGACAGTATTCGGCAGCCCCAGCATTTT.

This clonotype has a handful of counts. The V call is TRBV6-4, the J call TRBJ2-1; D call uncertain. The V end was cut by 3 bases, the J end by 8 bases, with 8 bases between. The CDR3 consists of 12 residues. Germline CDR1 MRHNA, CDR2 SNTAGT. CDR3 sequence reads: CASSDRSHEQFF. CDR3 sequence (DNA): TGTGCCAGCAGTGATCGTAGCCATGAGCAGTTCTTC.

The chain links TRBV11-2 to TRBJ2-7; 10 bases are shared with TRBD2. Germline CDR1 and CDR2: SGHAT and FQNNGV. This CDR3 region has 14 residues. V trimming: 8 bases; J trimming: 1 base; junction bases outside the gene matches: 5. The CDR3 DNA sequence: TGTGCCAGCCGAAGCGGGAGGGGGTCCTACGAGCAGTACTTC. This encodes CASRSGRGSYEQYF. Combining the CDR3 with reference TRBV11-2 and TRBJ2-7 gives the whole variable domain EAGVAQSPRYKIIEKRQSVAFWCNPISGHATLYWYQQILGQGPKLLIQFQNNGVVDDSQLPKDRFSAERLKGVDSTLKIQPAKLEDSAVYLCASRSGRGSYEQYFGPGTRLTVT.

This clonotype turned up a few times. CDR3 sequence: CSARDDQGEKLFF. The CDR3 DNA reads TGCAGTGCTAGGGACGACCAGGGGGAAAAACTGTTTTTT. The chain carries TRBV20-1 and TRBJ1-4; TRBD1 might be the D (6 bases). The ends were cut back, 3 bases at V and 8 bases at J, with 13 bases in the middle. Per the germline V gene, CDR1 is DFQATT and CDR2 is SNEGSKA (reference sequence). The CDR3 contains 13 residues.

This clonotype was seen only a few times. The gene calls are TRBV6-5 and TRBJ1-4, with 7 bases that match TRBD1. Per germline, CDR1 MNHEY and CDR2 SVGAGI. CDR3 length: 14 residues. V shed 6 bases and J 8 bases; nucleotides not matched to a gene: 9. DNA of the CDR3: TGTGCCAGCAGGGGGTCCGGGACAGTGGAAAAACTGTTTTTT. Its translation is CASRGSGTVEKLFF.

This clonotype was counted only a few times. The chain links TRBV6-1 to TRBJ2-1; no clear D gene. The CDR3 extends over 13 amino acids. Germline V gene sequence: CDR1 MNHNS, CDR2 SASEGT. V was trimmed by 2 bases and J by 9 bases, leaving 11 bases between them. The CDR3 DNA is TGTGCCAGCAGTGAATTTCCGACGCGTGAGCAGTTCTTC. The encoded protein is CASSEFPTREQFF.

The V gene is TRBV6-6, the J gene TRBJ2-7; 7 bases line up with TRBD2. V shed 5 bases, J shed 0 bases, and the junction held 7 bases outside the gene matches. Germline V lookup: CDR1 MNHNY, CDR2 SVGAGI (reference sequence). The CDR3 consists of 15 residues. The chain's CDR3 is CASSAVSGNSYEQYF. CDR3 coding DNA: TGTGCCAGCAGTGCCGTAAGCGGGAACTCCTACGAGCAGTACTTC.

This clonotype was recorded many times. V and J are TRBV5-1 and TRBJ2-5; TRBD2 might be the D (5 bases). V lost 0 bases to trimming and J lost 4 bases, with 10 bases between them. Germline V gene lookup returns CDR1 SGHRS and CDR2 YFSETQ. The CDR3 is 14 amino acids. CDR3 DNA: TGCGCCAGCAGCTTGGTGGTAGAGGGAGAGACCCAGTACTTC. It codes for CASSLVVEGETQYF.

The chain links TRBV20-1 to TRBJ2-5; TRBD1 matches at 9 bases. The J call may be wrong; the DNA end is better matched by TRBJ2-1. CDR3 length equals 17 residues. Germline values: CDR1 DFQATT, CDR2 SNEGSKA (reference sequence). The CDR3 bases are TGCAGTGCGGCCGGGACAGGGAGGACTAGGCTAAAGAATGAGCAGTTCTTC. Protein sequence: CSAAGTGRTRLKNEQFF.

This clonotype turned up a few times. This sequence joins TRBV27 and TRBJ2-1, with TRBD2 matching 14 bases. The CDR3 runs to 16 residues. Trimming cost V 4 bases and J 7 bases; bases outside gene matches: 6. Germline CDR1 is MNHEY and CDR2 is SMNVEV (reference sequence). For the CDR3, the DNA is TGTGCCAGCAGTTATACCGGGACTAGCGGGAGAAATGAGCAGTTCTTC. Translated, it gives CASSYTGTSGRNEQFF.

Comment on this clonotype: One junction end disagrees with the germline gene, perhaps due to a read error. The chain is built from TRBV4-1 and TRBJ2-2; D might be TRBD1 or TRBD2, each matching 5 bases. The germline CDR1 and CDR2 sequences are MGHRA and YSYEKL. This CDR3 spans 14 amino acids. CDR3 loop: CASSQSWGTGELLF. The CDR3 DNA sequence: TGCGCCAGCAGCCAGAGTTGGGGCACCGGGGAGCTGCTTTTT.

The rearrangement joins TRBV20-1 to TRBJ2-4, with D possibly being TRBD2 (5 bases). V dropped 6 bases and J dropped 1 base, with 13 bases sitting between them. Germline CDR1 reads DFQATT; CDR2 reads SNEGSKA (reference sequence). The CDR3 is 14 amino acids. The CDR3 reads CSALPGTAKNIQYF. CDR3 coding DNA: TGCAGTGCACTACCGGGAACGGCCAAAAACATTCAGTACTTC.